This T cell receptor (beta chain) was identified during a study of T cells after yellow fever vaccination. Looking at the study overall: SMART-Seq v4 Ultra Low Input handled preparation of low-cell-number fractions.

The CDR3 is 14 amino acids. CDR1 is MNHEY and CDR2 is SVGAGI in the germline V gene. V was pared by 1 base and J by 5 bases, with 12 bases between. This clonotype appeared a few times. The antigen is undetermined. Study findings and constraints: The study noted that FACS-sorted repertoires could contain abundant clonotypes contaminating from the bulk population. A faster peak, day 5 versus 15, was reached by the weaker secondary response.

TCRdb redid the calling of the 5' RACE reads with MiXCR, one entry per CDR3 protein. Seen here are fewer than 650,000 distinct CDR3 sequences, 21% observed once, and the top ten hold approximately 15%. This specimen was PBMCs, taken 21 days after the first yellow fever vaccination. The chain is built from TRBV6-5 and TRBJ2-7; D is unresolved. This receptor was obtained from a man aged 18 to 29 who received the YFV17D yellow fever vaccine. CDR3 in amino acids: CASSYYQGRDEQYF. CDR3 in DNA: TGTGCCAGCAGTTACTACCAAGGACGGGACGAGCAGTACTTC.